This T cell receptor beta chain stems from a study of CD8 T cells in ankylosing spondylitis. Findings and limits, study-wide: Ankylosing spondylitis blood appeared to carry a characteristic TCR beta motif of roughly 8 highly homologous variants. CD8+ cells made up the disease-linked clones, which were relatively rare in peripheral blood.

Quantitative 5'-RACE with molecular barcodes generated TCR beta libraries. MiXCR, run by TCRdb on the 5' RACE reads, gives a single entry per CDR3 protein. This repertoire shows about 460,000 distinct CDR3 sequences, approximately 5% found once; its top ten account for approximately 3.5%. CDR3 size: 15 residues. The V gene lost 1 base and the J gene lost 4 bases, with 16 bases spanning the gap. The V gene's germline CDR1 is DFQATT and CDR2 SNEGSKA (reference sequence). This clonotype appeared many times. Its antigen is undetermined. The chain couples TRBV20-1 to TRBJ1-2; the D is unclear. The clonotype comes from a male donor with ankylosing spondylitis. Sequenced material: blood, either unsorted or a sorted T cell fraction (not recorded which). The CDR3 spells CSARGSALGGYGYTF. In DNA form, the CDR3 reads TGCAGTGCTAGAGGCAGCGCCCTAGGAGGCTATGGCTACACCTTC.